This is a list of T cell receptor beta chains from one sample in a study of siplizumab effects on memory and regulatory T cells. Sequencing used immunoSEQ multiplex PCR; TCRdb keeps in-frame clones, though not all of them. The repertoire includes over 90,000 clones, roughly nine tenths of them detected once, and 0.9% to 1.4% sits in the top ten. The specimen was CD4+ T cells sorted from blood. All receptors come from a human donor in good health. Both conserved end residues are part of each CDR3. Fields, in order: V gene, D gene, clone size, J gene, CDR3 protein, CDR3 DNA. D genes are given only for firm matches. Rows may omit the clone size; those that give it use once, few, many or a size class.

TRBV25-1	-	-	TRBJ2-3	CASSELKGYTDTQYF	TGTGCCAGCAGTGAATTAAAGGGCTACACAGATACGCAGTATTTT
TRBV7-6	-	-	TRBJ2-5	CASSLVDFTAVQEETQYF	TGTGCCAGCAGCTTAGTCGATTTTACTGCAGTTCAGGAGGAGACCCAGTACTTC
TRBV7-9	-	-	TRBJ1-3	CASSLSSGNTIYF	TGTGCCAGCAGCTTATCGTCCGGAAACACCATATATTTT
TRBV5-1	TRBD1	-	TRBJ2-1	CASSLPGQGKPEQFF	TGCGCCAGCAGCTTGCCGGGACAGGGAAAGCCTGAGCAGTTCTTC
TRBV21-1	-	-	TRBJ2-3	CASSRTWLLDTQYF	TGTGCCAGCAGCCGGACTTGGCTTCTAGATACGCAGTATTTT
TRBV5-4	-	-	TRBJ1-5	CASSPAGGVGQPQHF	TGTGCCAGCAGCCCGGCCGGGGGCGTCGGGCAGCCCCAGCATTTT
TRBV5-1	TRBD2	-	TRBJ2-7	CASSLEGLESYEQYF	TGCGCCAGCAGCTTGGAGGGACTAGAATCCTACGAGCAGTACTTC
TRBV25-1	-	-	TRBJ1-1	CASSDGSFTDEAFF	TGTGCCAGCAGTGACGGGTCCTTTACAGATGAAGCTTTCTTT
TRBV28	TRBD1	once	TRBJ2-3	CASRPQGQGSTDTQYF	TGTGCCAGCAGGCCCCAAGGACAGGGGAGCACAGATACGCAGTATTTT
TRBV5-1	TRBD2	-	TRBJ2-7	CASRYTGTSGNEQYF	TGCGCCAGCAGGTACACCGGGACTAGCGGGAACGAGCAGTACTTC
TRBV28	-	-	TRBJ2-7	CASSATGSFYEQYF	TGTGCCAGCAGTGCGACAGGAAGCTTTTACGAGCAGTACTTC
TRBV28	-	-	TRBJ1-5	CASSSLTTAHPQHF	TGTGCCAGCAGTTCCTTAACCACTGCACACCCCCAGCATTTT
TRBV5-4	TRBD1	-	TRBJ2-5	CASSFPGTGLQETQYF	TGTGCCAGCAGCTTCCCCGGGACAGGGTTGCAAGAGACCCAGTACTTC
TRBV9	-	-	TRBJ1-6	CASSTGYDSPLHF	TGTGCCAGCAGTACAGGGTATGATTCACCCCTCCACTTT
TRBV10-1	TRBD1	-	TRBJ1-5	CASSEWDRGPRQPQHF	TGCGCCAGCAGTGAGTGGGACAGGGGACCGAGGCAGCCCCAGCATTTT
TRBV10-3	-	-	TRBJ2-4	CAISEGTGGPSGRSNIQYF	TGTGCCATCAGTGAGGGGACAGGGGGACCTAGCGGGAGGTCTAACATTCAGTACTTC
TRBV2	-	-	TRBJ1-4	CASSANKLGEKLFF	TGTGCCAGCAGTGCCAACAAGCTCGGAGAAAAACTGTTTTTT
TRBV5-4	TRBD1	-	TRBJ2-5	CASSRPGQGRGETQYF	TGTGCCAGCAGCAGACCGGGACAGGGGAGGGGGGAGACCCAGTACTTC
TRBV5-4	-	-	TRBJ2-2	CASSPGTPSTGELFF	TGTGCCAGCAGCCCCGGGACACCGAGCACCGGGGAGCTGTTTTTT
TRBV7-9	TRBD1	-	TRBJ1-2	CASSLGQGYGYTF	TGTGCCAGCAGCCTGGGACAGGGATATGGCTACACCTTC
TRBV6-5	TRBD2	-	TRBJ2-1	CASSYSRPGGPNEQFF	TGTGCCAGCAGTTACTCGAGGCCGGGAGGGCCCAATGAGCAGTTCTTC